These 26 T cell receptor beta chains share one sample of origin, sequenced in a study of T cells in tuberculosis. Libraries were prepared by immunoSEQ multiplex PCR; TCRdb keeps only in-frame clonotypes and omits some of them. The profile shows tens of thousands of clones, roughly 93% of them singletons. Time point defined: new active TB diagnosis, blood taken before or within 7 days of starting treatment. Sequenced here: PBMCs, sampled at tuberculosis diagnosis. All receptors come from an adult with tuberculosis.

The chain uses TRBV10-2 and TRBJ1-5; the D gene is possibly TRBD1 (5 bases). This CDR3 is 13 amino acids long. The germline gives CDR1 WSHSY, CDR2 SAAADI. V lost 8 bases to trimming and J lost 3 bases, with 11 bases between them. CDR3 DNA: TGCGCCAGCTGGGGCTCTTTCAATCAGCCCCAGCATTTT. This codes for CASWGSFNQPQHF.

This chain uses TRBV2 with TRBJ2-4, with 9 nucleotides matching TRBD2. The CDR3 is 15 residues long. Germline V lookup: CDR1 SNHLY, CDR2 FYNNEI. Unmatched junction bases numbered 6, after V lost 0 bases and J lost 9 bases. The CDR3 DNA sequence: TGTGCCAGCAGTGAAGCGCTGGGACTAGCCGGCATTCAGTACTTC. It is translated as CASSEALGLAGIQYF.

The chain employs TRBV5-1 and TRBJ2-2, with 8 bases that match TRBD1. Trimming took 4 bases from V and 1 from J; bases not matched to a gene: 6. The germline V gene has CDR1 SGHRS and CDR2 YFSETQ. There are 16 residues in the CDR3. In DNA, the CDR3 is TGCGCCAGCAGCCTTCGGACAGGGCGGAACACCGGGGAGCTGTTTTTT. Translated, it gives CASSLRTGRNTGELFF.

The CDR3 nucleotides read TGTGCCAGCAGCTCGTTAAGCAGGCCGGCCCAGTACTTC. Its translation is CASSSLSRPAQYF. V and J are TRBV11-2 and TRBJ2-5; D remains ambiguous. V lost 4 bases and J lost 9, with 15 bases in between. This CDR3 is 13 amino acids long. The germline V gene has CDR1 SGHAT and CDR2 FQNNGV. Combining the CDR3 with reference TRBV11-2 and TRBJ2-5 gives the whole variable domain EAGVAQSPRYKIIEKRQSVAFWCNPISGHATLYWYQQILGQGPKLLIQFQNNGVVDDSQLPKDRFSAERLKGVDSTLKIQPAKLEDSAVYLCASSSLSRPAQYFGPGTRLLVL.

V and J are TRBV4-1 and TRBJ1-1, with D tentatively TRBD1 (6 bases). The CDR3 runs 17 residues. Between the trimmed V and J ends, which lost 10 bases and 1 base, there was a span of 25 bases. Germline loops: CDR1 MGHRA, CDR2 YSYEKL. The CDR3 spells CATGGAAFGVRNTEAFF. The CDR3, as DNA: TGCGCCACCGGGGGGGCAGCGTTTGGGGTAAGGAACACTGAAGCTTTCTTT.

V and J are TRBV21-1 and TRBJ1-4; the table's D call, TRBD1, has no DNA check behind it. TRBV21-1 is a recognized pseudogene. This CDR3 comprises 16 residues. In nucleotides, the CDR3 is TGTGCCAGCAGCACCAATGAAGAACAGCATAATGAAAAACTGTTTTTT. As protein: CASSTNEEQHNEKLFF.

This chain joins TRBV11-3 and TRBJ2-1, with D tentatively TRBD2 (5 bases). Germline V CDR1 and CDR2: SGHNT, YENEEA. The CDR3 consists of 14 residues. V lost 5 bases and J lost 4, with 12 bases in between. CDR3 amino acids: CASSPSGFYNEQFF. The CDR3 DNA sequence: TGTGCCAGCAGCCCCAGCGGTTTTTACAATGAGCAGTTCTTC.

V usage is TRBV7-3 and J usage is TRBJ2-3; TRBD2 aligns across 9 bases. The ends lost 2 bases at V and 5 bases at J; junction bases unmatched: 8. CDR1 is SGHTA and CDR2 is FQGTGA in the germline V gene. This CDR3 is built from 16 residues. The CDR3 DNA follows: TGTGCCAGCAGCTTATTGGCGGGAGGGTCCGGAGATACGCAGTATTTT. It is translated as CASSLLAGGSGDTQYF. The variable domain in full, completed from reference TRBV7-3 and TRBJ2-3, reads GAGVSQTPSNKVTEKGKYVELRCDPISGHTALYWYRQSLGQGPEFLIYFQGTGAADDSGLPNDRFFAVRPEGSVSTLKIQRTERGDSAVYLCASSLLAGGSGDTQYFGPGTRLTVL.

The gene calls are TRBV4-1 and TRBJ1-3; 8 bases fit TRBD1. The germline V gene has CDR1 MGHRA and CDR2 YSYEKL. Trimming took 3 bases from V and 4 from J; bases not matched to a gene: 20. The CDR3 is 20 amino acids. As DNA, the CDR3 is TGCGCCAGCAGCCATGCCTCCGGGACAGGACCTACTCCGGGGGGAAACACCATATATTTT. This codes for CASSHASGTGPTPGGNTIYF.

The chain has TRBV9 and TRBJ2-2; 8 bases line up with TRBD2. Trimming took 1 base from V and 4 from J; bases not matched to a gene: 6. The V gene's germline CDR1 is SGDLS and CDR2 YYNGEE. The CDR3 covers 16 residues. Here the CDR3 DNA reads TGTGCCAGCAGCGTATCTCGGGAGGGCGTCACCGGGGAGCTGTTTTTT. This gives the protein CASSVSREGVTGELFF.

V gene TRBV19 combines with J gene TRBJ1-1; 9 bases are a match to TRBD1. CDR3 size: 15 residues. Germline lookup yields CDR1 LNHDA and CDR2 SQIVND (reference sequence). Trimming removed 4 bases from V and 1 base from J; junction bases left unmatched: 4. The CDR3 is CASSTGTGRNTEAFF. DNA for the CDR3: TGTGCCAGTAGTACAGGGACAGGGCGGAACACTGAAGCTTTCTTT. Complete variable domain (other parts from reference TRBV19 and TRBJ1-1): DGGITQSPKYLFRKEGQNVTLSCEQNLNHDAMYWYRQDPGQGLRLIYYSQIVNDFQKGDIAEGYSVSREKKESFPLTVTSAQKNPTAFYLCASSTGTGRNTEAFFGQGTRLTVV.

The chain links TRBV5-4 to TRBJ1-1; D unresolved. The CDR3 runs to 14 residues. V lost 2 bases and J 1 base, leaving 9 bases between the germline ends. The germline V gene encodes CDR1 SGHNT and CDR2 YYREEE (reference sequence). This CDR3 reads CASSLNSGNTEAFF. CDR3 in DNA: TGTGCCAGCAGCTTAAATTCAGGGAACACTGAAGCTTTCTTT.

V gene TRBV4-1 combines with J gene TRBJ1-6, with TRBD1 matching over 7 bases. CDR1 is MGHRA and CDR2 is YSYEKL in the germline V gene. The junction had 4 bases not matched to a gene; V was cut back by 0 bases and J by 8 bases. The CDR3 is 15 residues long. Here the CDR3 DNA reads TGCGCCAGCAGCCAAGATGACAGGGTGCATTCACCCCTCCACTTT. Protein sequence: CASSQDDRVHSPLHF.

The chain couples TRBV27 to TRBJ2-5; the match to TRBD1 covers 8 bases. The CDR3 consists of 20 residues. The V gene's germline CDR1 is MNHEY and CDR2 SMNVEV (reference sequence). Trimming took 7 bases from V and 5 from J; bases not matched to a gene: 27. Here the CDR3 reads CASTVSHGRVQGVYGETQYF. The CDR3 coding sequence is TGTGCCAGCACCGTATCACACGGGCGGGTACAGGGGGTCTACGGGGAGACCCAGTACTTC.

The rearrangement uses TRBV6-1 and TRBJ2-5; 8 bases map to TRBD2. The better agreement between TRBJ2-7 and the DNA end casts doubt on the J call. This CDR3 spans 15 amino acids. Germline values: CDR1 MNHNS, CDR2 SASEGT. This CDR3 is CASSEGTSLAYEQYF. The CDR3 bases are TGTGCCAGCAGTGAAGGGACTAGCCTGGCCTACGAGCAGTACTTC.

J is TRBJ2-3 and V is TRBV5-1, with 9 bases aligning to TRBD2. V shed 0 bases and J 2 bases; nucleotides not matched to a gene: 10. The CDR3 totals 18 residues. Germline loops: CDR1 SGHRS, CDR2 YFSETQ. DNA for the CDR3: TGCGCCAGCAGCTTGGCTCTAGCGGGAATCTTGGCCACAGATACGCAGTATTTT. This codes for CASSLALAGILATDTQYF. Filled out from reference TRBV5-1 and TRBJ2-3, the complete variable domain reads KAGVTQTPRYLIKTRGQQVTLSCSPISGHRSVSWYQQTPGQGLQFLFEYFSETQRNKGNFPGRFSGRQFSNSRSEMNVSTLELGDSALYLCASSLALAGILATDTQYFGPGTRLTVL.

The CDR3 DNA is TGTGCCAGCAGCTTACAGGGAAGTATTAGCTACAATGAGCAGTTCTTC. As protein: CASSLQGSISYNEQFF. V gene TRBV7-2 combines with J gene TRBJ2-1; possibly TRBD1 for D (5 bases). The CDR3 has 16 amino acids. V lost 2 bases to trimming and J lost 3 bases, with 14 bases between them. From germline, CDR1 is SGHTA and CDR2 FQGNSA.

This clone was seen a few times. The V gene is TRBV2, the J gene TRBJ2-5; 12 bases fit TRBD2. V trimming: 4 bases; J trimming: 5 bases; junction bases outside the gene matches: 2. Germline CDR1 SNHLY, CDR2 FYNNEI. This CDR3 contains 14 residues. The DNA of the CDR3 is TGTGCCAGCAGTGCACTAGCGGGGGGTGAGACCCAGTACTTC. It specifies CASSALAGGETQYF.

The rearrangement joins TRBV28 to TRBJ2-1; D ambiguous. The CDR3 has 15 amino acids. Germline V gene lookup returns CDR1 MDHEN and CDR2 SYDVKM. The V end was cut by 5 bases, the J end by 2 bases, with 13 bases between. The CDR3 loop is CASSKSVGAYNEQFF. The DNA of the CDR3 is TGTGCCAGCAGTAAGAGCGTCGGAGCCTACAATGAGCAGTTCTTC. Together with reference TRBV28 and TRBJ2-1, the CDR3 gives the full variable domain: DVKVTQSSRYLVKRTGEKVFLECVQDMDHENMFWYRQDPGLGLRLIYFSYDVKMKEKGDIPEGYSVSREKKERFSLILESASTNQTSMYLCASSKSVGAYNEQFFGPGTRLTVL.

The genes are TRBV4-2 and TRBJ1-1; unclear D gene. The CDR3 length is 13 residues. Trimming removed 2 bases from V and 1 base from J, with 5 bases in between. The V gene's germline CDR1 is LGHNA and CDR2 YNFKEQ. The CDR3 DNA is TGTGCCAGCAGCCAACCAGGGAACACTGAAGCTTTCTTT. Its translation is CASSQPGNTEAFF.

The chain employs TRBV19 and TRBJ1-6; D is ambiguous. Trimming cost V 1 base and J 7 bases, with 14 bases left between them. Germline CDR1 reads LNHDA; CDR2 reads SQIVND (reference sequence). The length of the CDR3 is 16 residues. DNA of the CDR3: TGTGCCAGTAGTATAGGAGCCCGGGTCTCAAATTCACCCCTCCACTTT. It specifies CASSIGARVSNSPLHF.

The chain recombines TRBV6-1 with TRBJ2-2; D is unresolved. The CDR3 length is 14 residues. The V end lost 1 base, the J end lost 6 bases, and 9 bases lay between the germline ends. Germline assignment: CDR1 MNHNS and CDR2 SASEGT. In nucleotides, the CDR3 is TGTGCCAGCAGTGAAGGCGTCACCGCCGGGGAGCTGTTTTTT. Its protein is CASSEGVTAGELFF.

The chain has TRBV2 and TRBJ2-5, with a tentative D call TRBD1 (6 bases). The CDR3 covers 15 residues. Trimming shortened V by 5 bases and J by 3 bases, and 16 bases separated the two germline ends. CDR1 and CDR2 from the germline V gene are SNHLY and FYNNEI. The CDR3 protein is CASSSQQGGEETQYF. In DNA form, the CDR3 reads TGTGCCAGCAGTTCCCAACAGGGCGGCGAAGAGACCCAGTACTTC.

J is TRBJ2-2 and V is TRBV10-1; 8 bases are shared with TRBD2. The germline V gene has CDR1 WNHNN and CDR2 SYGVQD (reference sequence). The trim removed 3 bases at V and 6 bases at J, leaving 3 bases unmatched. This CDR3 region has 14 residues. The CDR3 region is CASSERAGAGELFF. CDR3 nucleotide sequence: TGCGCCAGCAGTGAACGAGCGGGAGCCGGGGAGCTGTTTTTT.

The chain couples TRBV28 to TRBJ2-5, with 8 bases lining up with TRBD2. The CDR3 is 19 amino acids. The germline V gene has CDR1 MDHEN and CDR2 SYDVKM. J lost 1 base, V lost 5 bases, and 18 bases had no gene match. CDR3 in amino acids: CASSPYTGTSGGTQETQYF. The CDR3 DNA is TGTGCCAGCAGTCCTTACACCGGGACTAGTGGGGGTACCCAAGAGACCCAGTACTTC. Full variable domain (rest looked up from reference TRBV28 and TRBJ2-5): DVKVTQSSRYLVKRTGEKVFLECVQDMDHENMFWYRQDPGLGLRLIYFSYDVKMKEKGDIPEGYSVSREKKERFSLILESASTNQTSMYLCASSPYTGTSGGTQETQYFGPGTRLLVL.

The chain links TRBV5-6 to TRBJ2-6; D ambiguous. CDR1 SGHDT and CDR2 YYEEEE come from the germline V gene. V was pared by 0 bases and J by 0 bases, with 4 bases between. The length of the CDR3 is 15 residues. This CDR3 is CASSLASSGANVLTF. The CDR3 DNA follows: TGTGCCAGCAGCTTGGCGTCCTCTGGGGCCAACGTCCTGACTTTC. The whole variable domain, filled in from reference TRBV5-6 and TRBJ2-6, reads DAGVTQSPTHLIKTRGQQVTLRCSPKSGHDTVSWYQQALGQGPQFIFQYYEEEERQRGNFPDRFSGHQFPNYSSELNVNALLLGDSALYLCASSLASSGANVLTFGAGSRLTVL.